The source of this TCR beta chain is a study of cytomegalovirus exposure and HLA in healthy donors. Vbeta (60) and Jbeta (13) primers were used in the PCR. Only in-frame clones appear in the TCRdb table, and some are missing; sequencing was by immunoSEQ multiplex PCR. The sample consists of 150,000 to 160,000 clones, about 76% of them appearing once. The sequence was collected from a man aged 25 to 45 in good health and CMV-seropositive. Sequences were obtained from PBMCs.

This CDR3 reads CASSLLANTGELFF. The DNA for the CDR3 is TGTGCCAGCAGTTTACTAGCGAACACCGGGGAGCTGTTTTTT. The chain joins TRBV27 to TRBJ2-2; D unresolved. V dropped 2 bases and J dropped 0 bases, with 4 bases sitting between them. The CDR3 runs to 14 residues. Germline CDR1 reads MNHEY; CDR2 reads SMNVEV (reference sequence).